The 3 T cell receptor beta chains reported below all come from one sample, sequenced in a study of OX40 agonist ivuxolimab in advanced cancers. Generated by immunoSEQ multiplex PCR, the TCRdb table keeps only in-frame clones and is missing some. Counted here are tens of thousands of clones, 87% occurring once; the ten biggest clones make up 14%. The sample consisted of CD4+ or CD8+ T cells sorted from blood, taken in a trial of the OX40 agonist ivuxolimab. These receptors all come from an adult with an advanced solid tumor such as melanoma, head and neck, liver or kidney cancer.

The genes are TRBV7-3 and TRBJ2-4, with TRBD2 identical over 11 bases. The CDR3 spans 14 residues. Germline trimming cut 5 bases from V and 11 bases from J; bases unmatched to any gene: 8. The germline gives CDR1 SGHTA, CDR2 FQGTGA. Here the CDR3 DNA reads TGTGCCAGCAGCGAAGGTGGGACTAGCGGCCTTCAGTACTTC. This encodes CASSEGGTSGLQYF.

The chain carries TRBV6-6 and TRBJ2-5, with 8 bases matching TRBD2. The germline CDR1 and CDR2 sequences are MNHNY and SVGAGI (reference sequence). V shed 6 bases and J 5 bases; nucleotides not matched to a gene: 5. The CDR3 has 13 residues. CDR3 amino acids: CASRTGTSETQYF. The CDR3 nucleotides read TGTGCCAGCAGAACCGGGACTAGTGAGACCCAGTACTTC.

Written as DNA, the CDR3 is TGCGCCAGCAGCTTGCTTTTGACGGGACAGGGTAAAGACGAGCAGTACTTC. Encoded protein: CASSLLLTGQGKDEQYF. The chain is built from TRBV5-1 and TRBJ2-7; the match to TRBD1 covers 9 bases. The J segment lost 5 bases and the V segment lost 1 base, leaving 13 bases of the junction unmatched. This CDR3 spans 17 amino acids. The germline V gene encodes CDR1 SGHRS and CDR2 YFSETQ.